Shown below are 18 T cell receptor beta chains from a single sample sequenced in a study of blood T cell repertoires in COVID-19 (dated by TCRdb to 2019 to 2021). Library construction relied on the immunoSEQ multiplex PCR assay. In TCRdb, the immuneACCESS table is reduced to in-frame sequences with V and J assigned. These tables do not hold every clone; where another copy was compared, an unresolved V gene accounts for under half, and the others remain unexplained. This sample is represented by roughly 250,000 clones; roughly 82% of them were singletons. The ten largest clonotypes hold around 2% of the sample. The specimen sequenced was PBMCs or T cells enriched from blood (not recorded which). Receptors were obtained from a woman between 45 and 65 years old who had recovered from COVID-19.

V gene TRBV6-5 combines with J gene TRBJ1-3, with 10 bases identical to TRBD1. CDR3 size: 16 residues. V was pared by 4 bases and J by 0 bases, with 3 bases of the junction left unmatched. In germline, CDR1 is MNHEY, CDR2 SVGAGI. This chain's CDR3 is CASSSDRGLSGNTIYF. CDR3 bases: TGTGCCAGCAGTTCCGACAGGGGGCTCTCTGGAAACACCATATATTTT.

The chain recombines TRBV7-2 with TRBJ1-1; 7 nucleotides align to TRBD1. The ends lost 4 bases at V and 4 bases at J; junction bases unmatched: 6. This CDR3 is 14 amino acids long. Germline V gives CDR1 SGHTA, CDR2 FQGNSA. The DNA for the CDR3 is TGTGCCAGCAGCTCGTACAGGGGCGGCACTGAAGCTTTCTTT. It codes for CASSSYRGGTEAFF.

On this clone itself: One junction end disagrees with the germline gene, perhaps due to a read error. The rearrangement links TRBV6-1 to TRBJ1-3; D remains ambiguous. Germline-derived CDR1 and CDR2 are MNHNS and SASEGT. This CDR3 has 15 residues. CDR3 DNA sequence: TGTGCCAGCAGAGAAGTCGGCGGCTCTGGAAACACCATATATTTT. Translating gives CASREVGGSGNTIYF.

The V call is TRBV11-3, the J call TRBJ1-1; TRBD1 agrees at 9 bases. The CDR3 consists of 16 residues. V shed 5 bases and J 0 bases; nucleotides not matched to a gene: 7. Germline CDR1 reads SGHNT; CDR2 reads YENEEA. Here the CDR3 DNA reads TGTGCCAGCAGCCCCGGACAGGGGTTCATGAACACTGAAGCTTTCTTT. Its protein product is CASSPGQGFMNTEAFF.

The chain couples TRBV19 to TRBJ2-1; tentatively, D is TRBD1 (7 bases). V lost 5 bases to trimming and J lost 6 bases, with 23 bases between them. Germline V gene sequence: CDR1 LNHDA, CDR2 SQIVND (reference sequence). The CDR3 loop spans 17 amino acids. CDR3 in amino acids: CASSSGFRTGGANEQFF. DNA of the CDR3: TGTGCCAGTAGTTCCGGGTTTAGGACAGGCGGGGCCAATGAGCAGTTCTTC.

This clone was counted a few times. The chain links TRBV6-5 to TRBJ1-1; D perhaps matches TRBD1 (6 bases). Germline CDR1 reads MNHEY; CDR2 reads SVGAGI. The CDR3 has 15 residues. Deletions cut 6 bases from V and 0 bases from J, with 14 bases between. In DNA form, the CDR3 reads TGTGCCAGCAGAATTGGACAGATCATGAACACTGAAGCTTTCTTT. Its translation: CASRIGQIMNTEAFF.

This chain joins TRBV7-3 and TRBJ2-3, with D possibly being TRBD2 (5 bases). Trimming shortened V by 0 bases and J by 2 bases, and 9 bases separated the two germline ends. This CDR3 contains 15 residues. In germline, CDR1 is SGHTA, CDR2 FQGTGA. The CDR3 loop is CASSLTSRDTDTQYF. The CDR3 DNA follows: TGTGCCAGCAGCTTAACGTCCCGGGACACAGATACGCAGTATTTT.

The chain joins TRBV27 to TRBJ1-2, with 10 bases aligning to TRBD1. From germline, CDR1 is MNHEY and CDR2 SMNVEV (reference sequence). The CDR3 totals 13 residues. The J segment lost 8 bases and the V segment lost 6 bases, leaving 6 bases of the junction unmatched. CDR3 amino acids: CASRGTGEGGYTF. CDR3 coding DNA: TGTGCCAGCAGGGGGACAGGGGAAGGGGGCTACACCTTC.

The chain couples TRBV19 to TRBJ2-1; D is possibly TRBD2 (5 bases). CDR1 LNHDA and CDR2 SQIVND come from the germline V gene (reference sequence). CDR3 length: 14 residues. Between the trimmed V and J ends, which lost 6 bases and 4 bases, there was a span of 13 bases. The CDR3 is CASRSGSGYNEQFF. CDR3 DNA: TGTGCCAGTAGGTCGGGGAGTGGTTACAATGAGCAGTTCTTC.

This clone showed up just a few times. V is TRBV4-3 and J is TRBJ1-2; a weak D match, TRBD1 (5 bases). V lost 4 bases to trimming and J lost 5 bases, with 8 bases between them. The CDR3 has 12 residues. CDR1 is LGHNA and CDR2 is YSLEER in the germline V gene. The CDR3: CASSRGVYGYTF. The CDR3, as DNA: TGCGCCAGCAGCCGGGGCGTGTATGGCTACACCTTC.

The chain has TRBV28 and TRBJ1-3; a possible D gene is TRBD1 (6 bases). This CDR3 is 14 amino acids long. CDR1 is MDHEN and CDR2 is SYDVKM in the germline V gene. Trimming took off 1 base at V and 4 bases at J, with 8 bases between the two ends. The CDR3 bases are TGTGCCAGCAGTTTATCCGGGACAGGAAACACCATATATTTT. It specifies CASSLSGTGNTIYF.

The rearrangement links TRBV19 to TRBJ1-1; possibly TRBD1 for D (5 bases). The length of the CDR3 is 14 residues. V lost 3 bases and J 5 bases, leaving 13 bases between the germline ends. Per the germline V gene, CDR1 is LNHDA and CDR2 is SQIVND (reference sequence). The CDR3 DNA reads TGTGCCAGTAGTATCCCCAGGGTGCGAACTGAAGCTTTCTTT. It specifies CASSIPRVRTEAFF.

The chain recombines TRBV5-8 with TRBJ2-3; D is unclear. Between the trimmed V and J ends, which lost 0 bases and 2 bases, there was a span of 7 bases. The CDR3 runs to 14 residues. Germline CDR1 is SGHTS and CDR2 is YDEGEE. CDR3 in DNA: TGTGCCAGCAGCTTGGGATTACTCACAGATACGCAGTATTTT. Translation: CASSLGLLTDTQYF.

The chain carries TRBV29-1 and TRBJ2-2; D not certain. Trimming removed 7 bases at V and 4 bases at J, with 7 bases between. Germline lookup yields CDR1 SQVTM and CDR2 ANQGSEA. CDR3 length equals 11 residues. CDR3 DNA sequence: TGCAGCGCCTTATTCACCGGGGAGCTGTTTTTT. Its translation is CSALFTGELFF.

This rearrangement joins TRBV7-9 to TRBJ1-3; possibly TRBD1 for D (5 bases). The V end was cut by 2 bases, the J end by 2 bases, with 7 bases between. The CDR3 covers 14 residues. Germline assignment: CDR1 SEHNR and CDR2 FQNEAQ (reference sequence). CDR3 DNA: TGTGCCAGCAGCTTAAGGGGAACTGGAAACACCATATATTTT. This gives the protein CASSLRGTGNTIYF.

This chain links TRBV7-2 with TRBJ2-3, with 9 bases that match TRBD1. Germline lookup yields CDR1 SGHTA and CDR2 FQGNSA. V dropped 1 base and J dropped 5; count of bases not matched to a gene: 7. The CDR3 loop spans 16 amino acids. CDR3 in DNA: TGTGCCAGCAGCTTAGGATGGGGACAGGGTCAAGATACGCAGTATTTT. Encoded protein: CASSLGWGQGQDTQYF.

This clone was observed a few times. The J gene is TRBJ1-2, the V gene TRBV5-1; TRBD1 might be the D (5 bases). The CDR3 contains 14 residues. Between the trimmed V and J ends, which lost 2 bases and 3 bases, there was a span of 11 bases. Germline CDR1 SGHRS, CDR2 YFSETQ. The CDR3 nucleotides are TGCGCCAGCAGCTTATCAGGGTCCTACTATGGCTACACCTTC. This translates into CASSLSGSYYGYTF.

V usage is TRBV12-5 and J usage is TRBJ1-6; the match to TRBD1 covers 8 bases. V gave up 1 base and J gave up 6 bases; unmatched junction bases: 2. The CDR3 contains 15 residues. The germline V gene encodes CDR1 LGHNT and CDR2 FRNRAP. In nucleotides, the CDR3 is TGTGCTAGTGGTTTGGGGGACAGGTCTAATTCACCCCTCCACTTT. Its translation is CASGLGDRSNSPLHF.